Listed here are 9 T cell receptor beta chains from one sample, sequenced in a study of early T cells in non-severe SARS-CoV-2 infection. Each CDR3 protein gets one entry after TCRdb re-called the 5' RACE reads with MiXCR. Among about 28,000 distinct CDR3 sequences listed, around 5.4% were seen once. The sequencing sample was made of whole blood. The receptor source for this set is an adult who was a healthcare worker with PCR-confirmed SARS-CoV-2 infection or an uninfected control (not recorded which).

V and J are TRBV27 and TRBJ2-1, with D hard to call. CDR1 MNHEY and CDR2 SMNVEV come from the germline V gene (reference sequence). The CDR3 has 12 amino acids. Trimming removed 3 bases from V and 3 bases from J, with 3 bases in between. The CDR3 bases are TGTGCCAGCAGTTTTTTCTACAATGAGCAGTTCTTC. Its protein product is CASSFFYNEQFF.

Ten or more counts support this clonotype. The chain carries TRBV15 and TRBJ2-6; TRBD2 might be the D (5 bases). Trimming cost V 6 bases and J 0 bases, with 12 bases left between them. Germline CDR1 and CDR2: LNHNV and YYDKDF (reference sequence). This CDR3 comprises 16 residues. The CDR3 DNA reads as TGTGCCACCAGTTCACAACTAGGCTCTGGGGCCAACGTCCTGACTTTC. Its protein is CATSSQLGSGANVLTF.

The chain carries TRBV12-3 or TRBV12-4 and TRBJ1-6, with 7 bases that match TRBD1. The CDR3 loop spans 14 amino acids. J lost 10 bases, V lost 1 base, and 4 bases had no gene match. The CDR3 DNA reads TGTGCCAGCAGTTTAGACAGGGGTTCGTCACCCCTCCACTTT. Its protein is CASSLDRGSSPLHF.

The J gene is TRBJ2-3, the V gene TRBV9; no definite D call. V lost 1 base and J lost 3, with 6 bases in between. From germline, CDR1 is SGDLS and CDR2 YYNGEE. This CDR3 comprises 13 residues. CDR3 sequence: CASSVLATDTQYF. In nucleotides, the CDR3 is TGTGCCAGCAGCGTATTAGCTACAGATACGCAGTATTTT.

In its sample, this clonotype was seen many times. This chain connects TRBV20-1 to TRBJ2-7; 11 bases align to TRBD2. CDR1 is DFQATT and CDR2 is SNEGSKA in the germline V gene (reference sequence). This CDR3 is 15 amino acids long. Germline trimming cut 5 bases from V and 6 bases from J; bases unmatched to any gene: 12. The CDR3 nucleotides are TGCAGTGCTGGGGATAGCGGGAGGGCCATCTCCGAGCAGTACTTC. Translated: CSAGDSGRAISEQYF.

This clonotype was seen ten or more times. V gene TRBV13 combines with J gene TRBJ2-4; TRBD2 matches at 10 bases. CDR1 is PRHDT, CDR2 FYEKMQ, per germline (reference sequence). The CDR3 covers 13 residues. J gave up 7 bases and V 4 bases, and 1 base lay outside the gene matches. The CDR3 loop reads CASSSSGGNIQYF. CDR3 bases: TGTGCCAGCAGCTCTAGCGGGGGCAACATTCAGTACTTC.

This clonotype was detected ten times or more. The rearrangement joins TRBV29-1 to TRBJ2-3, with no clear D. Germline V CDR1 and CDR2: SQVTM, ANQGSEA. Trimming left V 1 base short and J 1 base short, with 9 bases between. The CDR3 loop spans 14 amino acids. CDR3 protein: CSVEAGRRTDTQYF. In DNA, the CDR3 is TGCAGCGTTGAAGCGGGCAGGCGCACAGATACGCAGTATTTT.

This clonotype was picked up many times. The genes are TRBV7-8 and TRBJ2-1, with D tentatively TRBD1 (6 bases). V was trimmed by 0 bases and J by 3 bases, leaving 9 bases between them. The CDR3 contains 15 residues. Germline CDR1 and CDR2: SGHVS and FQNEAQ. CDR3 nucleotide sequence: TGTGCCAGCAGCTTAGCGCAGGGGAACTACAATGAGCAGTTCTTC. Protein: CASSLAQGNYNEQFF.

This CDR3 is CASSQSSENYGYTF. CDR3 in DNA: TGCGCCAGCAGTCAATCGTCGGAGAACTATGGCTACACCTTC. The chain has TRBV23-1 and TRBJ1-2, with D hard to call. TRBV23-1 is annotated as an ORF whose role is uncertain. The CDR3 consists of 14 residues. V shed 0 bases and J shed 2 bases, with 7 bases lying between them.